A single sample gave rise to the 30 T cell receptor beta chains below, sequenced in a study of a mutant IDH1 vaccine in newly diagnosed glioma. Method: immunoSEQ multiplex PCR; TCRdb's copy keeps in-frame clones and lacks some. The top ten clones hold about 5% of a sample with around 50,000 clones, 75% to 90% of them seen once. These receptors' targets are unknown. The sample's time point: week 5, during vaccination. Vaccination comprised doses that each held 300 ug of mutant IDH1 20-mer peptide, plus topical imiquimod. Sequencing was performed on PBMCs, taken from a glioma patient whose treatment included an IDH1 peptide vaccine. The receptors shown here come from a woman aged 40 to 50 with glioma.

V usage is TRBV6-1 and J usage is TRBJ2-7; D is uncertain. Deletions cut 7 bases from V and 6 bases from J, with 13 bases between. The CDR3 runs to 12 residues. CDR1 is MNHNS and CDR2 is SASEGT in the germline V gene. The CDR3 is CASTGYLSEQYF. As DNA, the CDR3 is TGTGCCAGCACTGGCTACCTCTCCGAGCAGTACTTC.

The V gene is TRBV6-1, the J gene TRBJ2-7; 9 bases match TRBD2. V lost 8 bases, J lost 0 bases, and 8 bases stayed unmatched. Looked up from germline, CDR1 is MNHNS and CDR2 is SASEGT. The CDR3 is 15 amino acids. The CDR3 DNA reads TGTGCCAGCGACCCTTATAGCGGGAGCTCCTACGAGCAGTACTTC. Protein: CASDPYSGSSYEQYF.

J is TRBJ2-7 and V is TRBV29-1; D gene uncertain. Germline V gene lookup returns CDR1 SQVTM and CDR2 ANQGSEA. V was shortened by 4 bases and J by 1 base, with 5 bases between the two germline ends. The CDR3 has 11 amino acids. CDR3 sequence: CSVAGSYEQYF. The CDR3 DNA sequence: TGCAGCGTTGCAGGTTCCTACGAGCAGTACTTC.

V and J are TRBV4-3 and TRBJ2-1; TRBD2 matches 8 bases. V was clipped by 0 bases and J by 6 bases; unmatched bases: 7. The CDR3 is made up of 16 amino acids. The germline CDR1 and CDR2 sequences are LGHNA and YSLEER. The CDR3 protein is CASSQDLGGASNEQFF. DNA for the CDR3: TGCGCCAGCAGCCAAGATCTCGGGGGGGCGTCCAATGAGCAGTTCTTC.

In the case of this clone: This sample also contains other DNA sequences that code for the same CDR3. The chain employs TRBV7-9 and TRBJ1-2; no clear D. V shed 5 bases and J shed 1 base, with 8 bases lying between them. This CDR3 is 13 amino acids long. The germline gives CDR1 SEHNR, CDR2 FQNEAQ (reference sequence). The CDR3 DNA reads TGTGCCAGCAGCCCTGAATTTAACTATGGCTACACCTTC. Its protein is CASSPEFNYGYTF. The whole variable domain, remainder taken from reference TRBV7-9 and TRBJ1-2, is DTGVSQNPRHKITKRGQNVTFRCDPISEHNRLYWYRQTLGQGPEFLTYFQNEAQLEKSRLLSDRFSAERPKGSFSTLEIQRTEQGDSAMYLCASSPEFNYGYTFGSGTRLTVV.

The rearrangement links TRBV6-5 to TRBJ1-2; tentative D call: TRBD1 (5 bases). V dropped 4 bases and J dropped 11 bases, with 14 bases sitting between them. This CDR3 comprises 12 residues. Germline V gene data show CDR1 as MNHEY and CDR2 as SVGAGI. Here the CDR3 DNA reads TGTGCCAGCAGTTTACCCGAGGGGAAGTACACCTTC. Translation gives CASSLPEGKYTF.

In this sample, this clone turned up a few times. The chain uses TRBV5-4 and TRBJ1-1; D gene unclear. The length of the CDR3 is 13 residues. Trimming removed 3 bases from V and 6 bases from J, with 12 bases in between. The germline V gene encodes CDR1 SGHNT and CDR2 YYREEE (reference sequence). The CDR3 DNA is TGTGCCAGCAGCTGGAAAGGGTTGGCTGAAGCTTTCTTT. Translating gives CASSWKGLAEAFF.

The J gene is TRBJ1-2, the V gene TRBV4-1; TRBD1 matches at 8 bases. This CDR3 spans 16 amino acids. V lost 0 bases and J lost 4; bases outside the gene matches: 7. Germline assignment: CDR1 MGHRA and CDR2 YSYEKL. CDR3 sequence reads: CASSQDQGQERYGYTF. DNA for the CDR3: TGCGCCAGCAGCCAAGATCAGGGACAGGAACGCTATGGCTACACCTTC.

The rearrangement joins TRBV27 to TRBJ1-6; D is perhaps TRBD1 (6 bases). The CDR3 length is 16 residues. Trimming pared 6 bases from V and 2 bases from J, leaving 14 bases between. Germline V gene data show CDR1 as MNHEY and CDR2 as SMNVEV (reference sequence). The CDR3 sequence: CASRVRDTAYNSPLHF. The CDR3 coding sequence is TGTGCCAGCAGAGTCCGGGACACCGCCTATAATTCACCCCTCCACTTT.

This clone was seen only once. The V gene is TRBV5-5, the J gene TRBJ1-2; TRBD1 matches at 8 bases. The V gene end was trimmed by 4 bases and the J gene end by 7 bases; junction bases not matched to a gene: 6. In germline, CDR1 is SGHKS, CDR2 YYEKEE (reference sequence). The CDR3 totals 13 residues. In nucleotides, the CDR3 is TGTGCCAGCAGCGCAGCAACAGGGGGTGGCTACACCTTC. Translation gives CASSAATGGGYTF.

V and J are TRBV30 and TRBJ2-5; 8 nucleotides line up with TRBD2. V was clipped by 2 bases and J by 6 bases; unmatched bases: 5. The CDR3 runs to 13 residues. Germline CDR1 is GTSNPN and CDR2 is SVGIG (reference sequence). Here the CDR3 reads CAWSRTSSQTQYF. In nucleotides, the CDR3 is TGTGCCTGGAGTCGGACTAGCTCCCAGACCCAGTACTTC.

The V call is TRBV14, the J call TRBJ2-1, with D perhaps given as TRBD1 or TRBD2 (5 bases each). The length of the CDR3 is 18 residues. Germline values: CDR1 SGHDN, CDR2 FVKESK. The germline V and J ends were trimmed by 0 bases and 4 bases, with 19 bases remaining between them. The CDR3 here is CASSQDVVGGLAYNEQFF. The CDR3 DNA reads as TGTGCCAGCAGCCAAGATGTGGTTGGGGGATTAGCGTACAATGAGCAGTTCTTC.

The chain couples TRBV25-1 to TRBJ1-5, with D hard to call. This CDR3 is built from 16 residues. Trimming pared 4 bases from V and 4 bases from J, leaving 17 bases between. Germline assignment: CDR1 MGHDK and CDR2 SYGVNS. The chain's CDR3 is CASSGAIGRENQPQHF. The DNA of the CDR3 is TGTGCCAGCAGTGGTGCGATAGGGAGGGAAAATCAGCCCCAGCATTTT.

V is TRBV2 and J is TRBJ2-1, with a tentative D call TRBD2 (5 bases). The CDR3 length is 14 residues. V was pared by 3 bases and J by 9 bases, with 15 bases between. Germline CDR1 reads SNHLY; CDR2 reads FYNNEI. The CDR3 DNA sequence: TGTGCCAGCAGTGACTTGGAGGTAGGGAGTGAGCAGTTCTTC. This codes for CASSDLEVGSEQFF.

The gene calls are TRBV15 and TRBJ2-7; TRBD1 matches at 8 bases. The germline gives CDR1 LNHNV, CDR2 YYDKDF (reference sequence). The J segment lost 6 bases and the V segment lost 5 bases, leaving 12 bases of the junction unmatched. The CDR3 spans 15 residues. In DNA, the CDR3 is TGTGCCACCAGCCGCCTCGGGCAGGGGGCAGGCGAGCAGTACTTC. This sequence encodes CATSRLGQGAGEQYF.

The chain has TRBV28 and TRBJ1-2; D uncertain. This CDR3 comprises 12 residues. Germline V CDR1 and CDR2: MDHEN, SYDVKM. V was trimmed by 8 bases and J by 8 bases, leaving 15 bases between them. The CDR3 nucleotides are TGTGCCAGCGGACCCAAAGGGTCCGGCTACACCTTC. Translation gives CASGPKGSGYTF.

The V call is TRBV6-5, the J call TRBJ2-7, with D perhaps TRBD2 (5 bases). Germline CDR1 and CDR2: MNHEY and SVGAGI. The CDR3 is 14 residues long. Trimming took 5 bases from V and 2 from J, leaving 13 bases between them. The CDR3 reads CASSNRGFTYEQYF. CDR3 DNA: TGTGCCAGCAGTAATCGGGGTTTTACCTACGAGCAGTACTTC.

The V and J genes are TRBV5-4 and TRBJ2-1; 9 bases fit TRBD2. From germline, CDR1 is SGHNT and CDR2 YYREEE (reference sequence). With V trimmed by 0 bases and J by 7 bases, 8 bases remained unmatched. CDR3 length: 16 amino acids. CDR3 sequence: CASSLAHSGSGNEQFF. The DNA for the CDR3 is TGTGCCAGCAGCTTGGCCCATAGCGGGAGCGGGAATGAGCAGTTCTTC.

The gene calls are TRBV7-2 and TRBJ1-1, with a possible D match to TRBD1 (5 bases). The germline gives CDR1 SGHTA, CDR2 FQGNSA. The CDR3 covers 16 residues. The germline V and J ends were trimmed by 1 base and 5 bases, with 17 bases remaining between them. The CDR3 coding sequence is TGTGCCAGCAGCTTAGGTTATCTCCGACGGGGGACTGAAGCTTTCTTT. This gives the protein CASSLGYLRRGTEAFF.

This chain links TRBV10-2 with TRBJ1-1; the D is unclear. The V end was cut by 6 bases, the J end by 1 base, with 9 bases between. In germline, CDR1 is WSHSY, CDR2 SAAADI. This CDR3 spans 13 amino acids. The CDR3 here is CASRVGQNTEAFF. In nucleotides, the CDR3 is TGCGCCAGCAGGGTAGGGCAGAACACTGAAGCTTTCTTT.

The chain has TRBV7-9 and TRBJ2-2, with a tentative D call TRBD1 (5 bases). The germline V gene has CDR1 SEHNR and CDR2 FQNEAQ (reference sequence). CDR3 length equals 15 residues. V lost 1 base to trimming and J lost 6 bases, with 12 bases between them. CDR3 residues: CASSLGGRRAGELFF. The CDR3 nucleotides are TGTGCCAGCAGCTTAGGGGGCAGGAGAGCCGGGGAGCTGTTTTTT. Based on the CDR3 plus reference TRBV7-9 and TRBJ2-2, the full variable domain is DTGVSQNPRHKITKRGQNVTFRCDPISEHNRLYWYRQTLGQGPEFLTYFQNEAQLEKSRLLSDRFSAERPKGSFSTLEIQRTEQGDSAMYLCASSLGGRRAGELFFGEGSRLTVL.

The chain recombines TRBV5-4 with TRBJ2-2; D not resolved. Germline loops: CDR1 SGHNT, CDR2 YYREEE (reference sequence). The CDR3 has 15 residues. Deletions cut 0 bases from V and 0 bases from J, with 6 bases between. The CDR3 sequence is CASSLGSSNTGELFF. The DNA for the CDR3 is TGTGCCAGCAGCTTGGGGTCCTCGAACACCGGGGAGCTGTTTTTT.

This clone came up once. The V and J genes are TRBV9 and TRBJ2-3, with TRBD2 as a possible D gene (6 bases). CDR1 and CDR2 from the germline V gene are SGDLS and YYNGEE. The germline V and J ends were trimmed by 0 bases and 3 bases, with 8 bases remaining between them. The CDR3 runs 14 residues. CDR3 in DNA: TGTGCCAGCAGCGTAGGGAGGGGAACAGATACGCAGTATTTT. As protein: CASSVGRGTDTQYF.

The chain uses TRBV19 and TRBJ2-1, with unresolved D. The CDR3 extends over 13 amino acids. V was shortened by 1 base and J by 9 bases, with 10 bases between the two germline ends. The germline V gene has CDR1 LNHDA and CDR2 SQIVND (reference sequence). CDR3 region: CASSIGRRGEQFF. CDR3 DNA: TGTGCCAGTAGTATAGGGCGTAGAGGTGAGCAGTTCTTC.

V and J are TRBV15 and TRBJ2-7; D unclear. Germline V gene data show CDR1 as LNHNV and CDR2 as YYDKDF (reference sequence). The CDR3 is 13 amino acids. V was cut by 3 bases and J by 2 bases, with 8 bases left in between. CDR3 sequence (DNA): TGTGCCACCAGCAGTGGACCTACCTACGAGCAGTACTTC. Protein sequence: CATSSGPTYEQYF. The whole variable domain, filled in from reference TRBV15 and TRBJ2-7, reads DAMVIQNPRYQVTQFGKPVTLSCSQTLNHNVMYWYQQKSSQAPKLLFHYYDKDFNNEADTPDNFQSRRPNTSFCFLDIRSPGLGDTAMYLCATSSGPTYEQYFGPGTRLTVT.

The V call is TRBV7-2, the J call TRBJ2-3, with 12 bases fitting TRBD2. V trimming: 6 bases; J trimming: 6 bases; junction bases outside the gene matches: 13. This CDR3 comprises 17 residues. Germline values: CDR1 SGHTA, CDR2 FQGNSA. DNA for the CDR3: TGTGCCAGCAGTTCACCGGGACTAGCGGGTTCAGGGGATACGCAGTATTTT. This sequence encodes CASSSPGLAGSGDTQYF.

The V and J genes are TRBV6-4 and TRBJ2-1, with a tentative D call TRBD1 (6 bases). The CDR3 has 14 amino acids. V lost 0 bases and J 6 bases, leaving 9 bases between the germline ends. CDR1 MRHNA and CDR2 SNTAGT come from the germline V gene. As DNA, the CDR3 is TGTGCCAGCAGTGACTCGATACAGGGCAATGAGCAGTTCTTC. Its protein product is CASSDSIQGNEQFF.

The chain combines TRBV29-1 with TRBJ1-2, with D possibly TRBD1 on 5 matching bases. Germline V gene lookup returns CDR1 SQVTM and CDR2 ANQGSEA. The CDR3 runs to 12 residues. Trimming removed 4 bases from V and 10 bases from J, with 16 bases in between. CDR3: CSVGIDSPPYTF. The CDR3 DNA reads TGCAGCGTTGGAATAGACAGCCCCCCCTACACCTTC.

The rearrangement links TRBV5-1 to TRBJ2-7; D gene unclear. Trimming shortened V by 0 bases and J by 1 base, and 11 bases separated the two germline ends. The V gene's germline CDR1 is SGHRS and CDR2 YFSETQ. The CDR3 runs to 15 residues. CDR3 nucleotides: TGCGCCAGCAGCTTGGCCGGTGTCGGTTCCTACGAGCAGTACTTC. Amino acid sequence: CASSLAGVGSYEQYF.

This clone counts as medium-sized. This chain links TRBV27 with TRBJ1-2, with 9 bases that match TRBD1. Germline V gives CDR1 MNHEY, CDR2 SMNVEV (reference sequence). J was trimmed by 5 bases and V by 6 bases; bases with no gene match: 7. This CDR3 spans 14 amino acids. The CDR3 bases are TGTGCCAGCAGGGGGACAGGGTCGCGGTATGGCTACACCTTC. It translates to CASRGTGSRYGYTF.